Listed below are T cell receptor beta chains from one sample, sequenced in a study of shared clonotypes between healthy human individuals. Clones were read by immunoSEQ multiplex PCR, and TCRdb kept only the in-frame ones, dropping some. The sample consists of about 2 million clones, less than 95% of them appearing once. The specimen sequenced was naive CD8+ T cells sorted from blood. These receptors were collected from a man younger than 35 in good health. CDR3s include the opening cysteine and the closing phenylalanine or tryptophan. A D gene is named only where the DNA matches it firmly. Part of the rows lack a size; the others show once, few, many or a class for expanded clones.

TRBV4-1,NA,TRBJ2-7,NA,14,TGCGCCAGCAGCAGGGAAGGGGTCTCGGACGAGCAGTACTTC,CASSREGVSDEQYF
TRBV6-1,NA,TRBJ2-3,NA,16,TGTGCCAGCAGTGAGTTCGCTCGGGCTAGCACAGATACGCAGTATTTT,CASSEFARASTDTQYF
TRBV7-9,NA,TRBJ2-3,NA,14,TGTGCCAGCAGCTTCGTGCACAGCACAGATACGCAGTATTTT,CASSFVHSTDTQYF
TRBV4-1,NA,TRBJ2-7,NA,16,TGCGCCAGCAGCCAAGCGATCGCGGGGGCCAGATACGAGCAGTACTTC,CASSQAIAGARYEQYF
TRBV14,NA,TRBJ2-1,TRBD1,15,TGTGCCAGCAGCCAAGCACAGGGGTCGCTCAATGAGCAGTTCTTC,CASSQAQGSLNEQFF
TRBV4-1,NA,TRBJ1-1,NA,14,TGCGCCAGCAGCCAAGAACTCGGGAACACTGAAGCTTTCTTT,CASSQELGNTEAFF
TRBV28,NA,TRBJ1-3,NA,16,TGTGCCAGCAGTTTCGGGGCCTCTACCATTGGAAACACCATATATTTT,CASSFGASTIGNTIYF
TRBV9,NA,TRBJ2-1,TRBD2,15,TGTGCCAGCAGCGTAGCGAGCGGGGGGGCAGGTGAGCAGTTCTTC,CASSVASGGAGEQFF
TRBV7-8,NA,TRBJ2-3,NA,13,TGTGCCAGCAGCTTAGCTGTCTCAGATACGCAGTATTTT,CASSLAVSDTQYF
TRBV19,NA,TRBJ1-5,TRBD1,15,TGTGCCAGTAGTACCTGGACAGGGGTTAATCAGCCCCAGCATTTT,CASSTWTGVNQPQHF
TRBV5-4,NA,TRBJ1-6,NA,14,TGTGCCAGCAGCTTGAACGAGGTGGCGGAGCCCCTCCACTTT,CASSLNEVAEPLHF
TRBV15,once,TRBJ2-3,NA,15,TGTGCCACCAGCAGGGGGGTGGGAGGCACAGATACGCAGTATTTT,CATSRGVGGTDTQYF
TRBV11-3,once,TRBJ1-1,NA,12,TGTGCCAGCAGTCAGTCGGGGAGTGAAGCTTTCTTT,CASSQSGSEAFF
TRBV6-1,NA,TRBJ2-7,NA,13,TGTGCCAGCAGCGACAATTTAGGGTACGAGCAGTACTTC,CASSDNLGYEQYF
TRBV9,NA,TRBJ1-3,NA,15,TGTGCCAGCAGCGTAGAAGGGTTGTCTGGAAACACCATATATTTT,CASSVEGLSGNTIYF
TRBV9,NA,TRBJ2-7,NA,14,TGTGCCAGCAGCAGTTGGGGGGCAGGCTACGAGCAGTACTTC,CASSSWGAGYEQYF
TRBV7-9,NA,TRBJ2-3,TRBD2,16,TGTGCCAGCAGCTTAGGGAGGCTAGCGGGAGGAGATACGCAGTATTTT,CASSLGRLAGGDTQYF
TRBV9,NA,TRBJ2-1,TRBD2,14,TGTGCCAGCAGTGGGACTAGCGGGAAGCGGGAGCAGTTCTTC,CASSGTSGKREQFF
TRBV30,NA,TRBJ2-5,TRBD1,14,TGTGCCTGGGATGGGAACACAGGGGGAGAGACCCAGTACTTC,CAWDGNTGGETQYF
TRBV11-2,NA,TRBJ1-5,NA,17,TGTGCCAGCAGCTTAGATGAAGGGGGTACGGGCAATCAGCCCCAGCATTTT,CASSLDEGGTGNQPQHF
TRBV9,NA,TRBJ2-7,TRBD2,15,TGTGCCAGCAGCGTAGCCGGGAGCGGGGCCGACGAGCAGTACTTC,CASSVAGSGADEQYF
TRBV7-6,NA,TRBJ2-1,NA,20,TGTGCCAGCAGACTAGGGGGGGGGAACCCCGAAAGTCGCTCCTACAATGAGCAGTTCTTC,CASRLGGGNPESRSYNEQFF
TRBV9,NA,TRBJ1-3,NA,12,TGTGCCAGCAGCGTAGCCGGGGACACCATATATTTT,CASSVAGDTIYF
TRBV7-6,NA,TRBJ1-1,TRBD1,16,TGTGCCAGCAGCTTAGCCGCAGGGGGCGGGAACACTGAAGCTTTCTTT,CASSLAAGGGNTEAFF
TRBV6-5,NA,TRBJ1-6,NA,13,TGTGCCAGCAGACCGGACCAGGTGTCACCCCTCCACTTT,CASRPDQVSPLHF
TRBV9,NA,TRBJ2-1,TRBD1,15,TGTGCCAGCAGCTTCGACAGGGGAGGCTACAATGAGCAGTTCTTC,CASSFDRGGYNEQFF
TRBV9,NA,TRBJ1-1,TRBD1,15,TGTGCCAGCAGCGTAGAGGGACAGGGGGGAACTGAAGCTTTCTTT,CASSVEGQGGTEAFF
TRBV4-1,NA,TRBJ1-6,TRBD1,15,TGCGCCAGCAGCCAAGGGACAGGGGCGTATTCACCCCTCCACTTT,CASSQGTGAYSPLHF
TRBV2,NA,TRBJ2-7,NA,13,TGTGCCAGGAGAAGGGACGCCTCCTACGAGCAGTACTTC,CARRRDASYEQYF
TRBV9,NA,TRBJ2-2,TRBD2,16,TGTGCCAGCAGCTTCGACTCTAGCGGGCGCACCGGGGAGCTGTTTTTT,CASSFDSSGRTGELFF
TRBV9,NA,TRBJ2-7,TRBD1,14,TGTGCCAGCAGCCTAGGGGACAGGGGGTACGAGCAGTACTTC,CASSLGDRGYEQYF
TRBV5-1,NA,TRBJ2-2,NA,14,TGCGCCAGCAGCTCGGACAGCCTCACCGGGGAGCTGTTTTTT,CASSSDSLTGELFF
TRBV15,NA,TRBJ1-1,TRBD1,15,TGTGCCACCAGCAGGGACAGGGGAGTAACCACTGAAGCTTTCTTT,CATSRDRGVTTEAFF
TRBV28,NA,TRBJ1-1,NA,17,TGTGCCAGCAGTTTTGCCGCGGGACAAATCCTGAACACTGAAGCTTTCTTT,CASSFAAGQILNTEAFF
TRBV28,NA,TRBJ2-3,TRBD2,15,TGTGCCAGCAGCCGCCGAGCGGGGCAAACAGGTACGCAGTATTTT,CASSRRAGQTGTQYF
TRBV7-3,once,TRBJ2-1,TRBD2,15,TGTGCCAGCAGTTTGAGGGGACTAGACTACAATGAGCAGTTCTTC,CASSLRGLDYNEQFF
TRBV15,NA,TRBJ2-7,NA,14,TGTGCCACCAGCAGAGCGGAATCTTCCTACGAGCAGTACTTC,CATSRAESSYEQYF
TRBV7-6,NA,TRBJ2-2,TRBD1,14,TGTGCCAGCAGCTGGACAGGGGACACCGGGGAGCTGTTTTTT,CASSWTGDTGELFF
TRBV19,NA,TRBJ1-1,NA,14,TGTGCCAGTCAAAAGGGGGAATGGAACACTGAAGCTTTCTTT,CASQKGEWNTEAFF
TRBV6-6,NA,TRBJ1-5,NA,16,TGTGCCACTACGACCTCCCCGGGGGCGGCAGCTCAGCCCCAGCATTTT,CATTTSPGAAAQPQHF
TRBV7-9,NA,TRBJ2-5,TRBD1,18,TGTGCCAGCAGCTTAAAGGAGGGTGGACAGGGAACACGAGAGACCCAGTACTTC,CASSLKEGGQGTRETQYF
TRBV12-5,NA,TRBJ1-1,NA,13,TGTGCTAGTGGTGCGGCACCGAACACTGAAGCTTTCTTT,CASGAAPNTEAFF
TRBV4-2,NA,TRBJ2-5,TRBD2,16,TGTGCCAGCAGCCAAGATTCTAGCGGGGGCCAAGAGACCCAGTACTTC,CASSQDSSGGQETQYF
TRBV10-3,NA,TRBJ1-2,TRBD1,17,TGTGCCATCAGTGACCAGGGACAGGGCCTCTCCCTCAGGGGCTACACCTTC,CAISDQGQGLSLRGYTF
TRBV27,few,TRBJ1-2,TRBD1,13,TGTGCCAGCAGTCCGGGACAGACCTATGGCTACACCTTC,CASSPGQTYGYTF
TRBV27,NA,TRBJ2-1,NA,14,TGTGCCAGCAGTCCAACCCCCCCCTGGCATGAGCAGTTCTTC,CASSPTPPWHEQFF
TRBV29-1,NA,TRBJ2-3,NA,13,TGCAGCGTTGATGGGGGGGCCACAGATACGCAGTATTTT,CSVDGGATDTQYF
TRBV27,NA,TRBJ2-7,NA,11,TGTGCCAGCAGCCAAGGTGCTGAGCAGTACTTC,CASSQGAEQYF
TRBV30,NA,TRBJ2-3,TRBD1,14,TGTGCCTGGAGTAGACAGGGGAACACAGATACGCAGTATTTT,CAWSRQGNTDTQYF
TRBV5-4,NA,TRBJ1-1,NA,14,TGTGCCAGCAGCGACTACACAGGGAACACTGAAGCTTTCTTT,CASSDYTGNTEAFF